The rows below give T cell receptor beta chains drawn from one sample of a study of cytomegalovirus exposure and HLA in healthy donors. Assay used: immunoSEQ multiplex PCR; TCRdb lists only in-frame clones, some missing. This table holds more than 90,000 clones, around 93% found once. Sequenced input: PBMCs. These TCRs come from a young woman in good health and CMV-seropositive. Both conserved end residues are part of each CDR3. D genes are given only for firm matches. Expanded clones get a size class; other rows say once, few or many, or leave the size out.

abundance	d_gene	v_gene	j_gene	len	CDR3aa	CDR3nt
.	TRBD1	TRBV28	TRBJ2-5	15	CASSSRDRGRETQYF	TGTGCCAGCAGTTCGCGGGACAGGGGGCGCGAGACCCAGTACTTC
.	TRBD2	TRBV7-2	TRBJ2-7	16	CASRRRPGLGAYEQYF	TGTGCCAGCAGAAGACGACCGGGACTAGGGGCCTACGAGCAGTACTTC
.	.	TRBV28	TRBJ1-2	14	CASSLPHRNYGYTF	TGTGCCAGCAGTTTGCCCCACAGAAACTATGGCTACACCTTC
.	TRBD2	TRBV5-8	TRBJ2-7	18	CASSLAWGTSGNSYEQYF	TGTGCCAGCAGCTTGGCCTGGGGGACTAGCGGGAACTCCTACGAGCAGTACTTC
.	TRBD1	TRBV5-4	TRBJ1-2	13	CASSPDRVGGYTF	TGTGCCAGCAGCCCGGACAGGGTGGGGGGCTACACCTTC
.	.	TRBV10-2	TRBJ1-4	15	CASSNPDRTNEKLFF	TGCGCCAGCAGTAATCCGGACAGAACAAATGAAAAACTGTTTTTT
.	.	TRBV14	TRBJ1-1	14	CASSRTAMNTEAFF	TGTGCCAGCAGTCGGACAGCAATGAACACTGAAGCTTTCTTT
once	.	TRBV7-2	TRBJ1-2	16	CASSPASDWTLYGYTF	TGTGCCAGCAGTCCCGCCTCCGACTGGACACTCTATGGCTACACCTTC
.	TRBD1	TRBV5-1	TRBJ2-7	17	CASRHRTSGTGVYEQYF	TGCGCCAGCAGACACCGTACCTCCGGGACAGGGGTGTACGAGCAGTACTTC
.	TRBD2	TRBV2	TRBJ2-5	15	CASNVGGHLGETQYF	TGTGCCAGCAATGTGGGAGGGCACCTCGGAGAGACCCAGTACTTC
.	.	TRBV14	TRBJ1-2	15	CASSQGARGTYGYTF	TGTGCCAGCAGCCAAGGAGCGCGGGGGACCTATGGCTACACCTTC
.	.	TRBV6-6	TRBJ2-5	14	CASSSPGGGETQYF	TGTGCCAGCAGTTCGCCGGGTGGGGGGGAGACCCAGTACTTC
.	TRBD2	TRBV10-3	TRBJ2-1	20	CAISESLGASGSPSYNEQFF	TGTGCCATCAGTGAGTCCCTCGGGGCTAGCGGGAGTCCCTCCTACAATGAGCAGTTCTTC
once	TRBD2	TRBV28	TRBJ2-3	16	CASSFLAGGKPDTQYF	TGTGCCAGCAGTTTTCTAGCGGGAGGCAAGCCAGATACGCAGTATTTT
.	TRBD2	TRBV12-5	TRBJ2-5	14	CARTSGRLWETQYF	TGTGCTAGAACTAGCGGGAGGTTGTGGGAGACCCAGTACTTC
.	TRBD1	TRBV9	TRBJ1-1	15	CASSVGGTGNTEAFF	TGTGCCAGCAGCGTGGGTGGGACAGGGAACACTGAAGCTTTCTTT
.	.	TRBV19	TRBJ2-1	16	CASSPRQNPPWDEQFF	TGTGCCAGTAGTCCCCGACAGAACCCCCCTTGGGATGAGCAGTTCTTC
.	TRBD1	TRBV11-3	TRBJ2-5	15	CASSQGQGAGETQYF	TGTGCCAGCAGCCAAGGACAGGGGGCTGGGGAGACCCAGTACTTC
.	.	TRBV14	TRBJ2-1	17	CASSQDRQGSFYNEQFF	TGTGCCAGCAGCCAAGATAGGCAGGGTTCTTTCTACAATGAGCAGTTCTTC
.	TRBD2	TRBV6-6	TRBJ2-3	16	CASSYGLSGSTDTQYF	TGTGCCAGCAGTTATGGTCTTAGCGGGAGCACAGATACGCAGTATTTT
once	.	TRBV2	TRBJ2-5	14	CASSESRVGETQYF	TGTGCCAGCAGTGAATCGCGGGTAGGGGAGACCCAGTACTTC
.	TRBD2	TRBV28	TRBJ2-7	19	CASSPTGWGTSGIGYEQYF	TGTGCCAGCAGTCCGACGGGGTGGGGGACTAGCGGGATCGGCTACGAGCAGTACTTC
.	TRBD2	TRBV7-2	TRBJ2-7	15	CASSLAGTSLNEQYF	TGTGCCAGCAGCTTAGCTGGGACTAGCTTGAACGAGCAGTACTTC
.	.	TRBV7-8	TRBJ1-1	14	CASSSAVMNTEAFF	TGTGCCAGCAGTTCAGCGGTCATGAACACTGAAGCTTTCTTT
.	.	TRBV27	TRBJ1-1	14	CASSSRQINTEAFF	TGTGCCAGCAGTTCGCGACAGATAAACACTGAAGCTTTCTTT
.	TRBD2	TRBV10-3	TRBJ2-1	17	CAISDQIRRLASGEQFF	TGTGCCATCAGTGATCAGATCCGGCGACTAGCGTCGGGTGAGCAGTTCTTC
.	.	TRBV28	TRBJ1-5	15	CASLARVRGNQPQHF	TGTGCCAGCCTAGCCCGGGTTCGGGGGAATCAGCCCCAGCATTTT
.	.	TRBV5-8	TRBJ2-5	15	CASSLARLEQETQYF	TGTGCCAGCAGCTTGGCTAGACTGGAACAAGAGACCCAGTACTTC
.	TRBD2	TRBV7-3	TRBJ2-3	19	CASSQGLAGGPDVTDTQYF	TGTGCCAGCAGCCAGGGTTTAGCGGGAGGGCCGGATGTTACAGATACGCAGTATTTT
.	TRBD2	TRBV11-2	TRBJ2-3	14	CASSRSGSTDTQYF	TGTGCCAGCAGCCGTAGCGGGAGCACAGATACGCAGTATTTT
few	.	TRBV7-2	TRBJ1-5	13	CASSTRRDQPQHF	TGTGCCAGCAGCACCCGACGGGATCAGCCCCAGCATTTT
.	.	TRBV5-1	TRBJ2-5	16	CASSLAVGGLFETQYF	TGCGCCAGCAGCTTGGCCGTGGGGGGGCTCTTTGAGACCCAGTACTTC
.	.	TRBV30	TRBJ2-7	15	CAWAWAGPLSYEQYF	TGTGCCTGGGCTTGGGCAGGGCCTCTTTCCTACGAGCAGTACTTC
.	.	TRBV19	TRBJ1-2	15	CASSSDGLSGYGYTF	TGTGCCAGTAGTTCGGACGGGTTGAGCGGCTATGGCTACACCTTC
.	TRBD1	TRBV27	TRBJ2-7	15	CASSPYGQGAYEQYF	TGTGCCAGCAGTCCCTATGGACAGGGGGCTTACGAGCAGTACTTC
.	TRBD1	TRBV15	TRBJ2-5	14	CATSKTGFRETQYF	TGTGCCACCAGCAAGACAGGGTTTAGGGAGACCCAGTACTTC
.	TRBD2	TRBV10-3	TRBJ2-3	13	CAISGKGTDTQYF	TGTGCCATTAGCGGGAAGGGCACAGATACGCAGTATTTT
.	.	TRBV28	TRBJ2-7	15	CASSEQGKSSYEQYF	TGTGCCAGCAGTGAACAGGGTAAGAGCTCCTACGAGCAGTACTTC
.	.	TRBV7-2	TRBJ2-5	13	CASSPRSGETQYF	TGTGCCAGCAGCCCTAGGAGCGGGGAGACCCAGTACTTC
.	TRBD2	TRBV6-6	TRBJ2-1	15	CASSLAGGVYNEQFF	TGTGCCAGCAGCTTAGCGGGAGGCGTCTACAATGAGCAGTTCTTC
.	TRBD2	TRBV9	TRBJ2-3	17	CASSVGGSGHPPDTQYF	TGTGCCAGCAGCGTAGGTGGTAGCGGGCACCCTCCAGATACGCAGTATTTT
.	TRBD1	TRBV28	TRBJ2-7	17	CASSRDRGARTGYEQYF	TGTGCCAGCAGTAGGGACAGGGGCGCCAGGACTGGGTACGAGCAGTACTTC
.	.	TRBV6-5	TRBJ1-1	15	CASSRSGTMNTEAFF	TGTGCCAGCAGTCGGTCCGGGACAATGAACACTGAAGCTTTCTTT
once	.	TRBV4-3	TRBJ2-7	16	CASSQMWPVLSYEQYF	TGCGCCAGCAGCCAAATGTGGCCAGTCCTTTCCTACGAGCAGTACTTC
few	TRBD2	TRBV6-4	TRBJ2-6	17	CASSDGGRDSGANVLTF	TGTGCCAGCAGTGACGGGGGGAGGGACTCTGGGGCCAACGTCCTGACTTTC
.	TRBD2	TRBV7-2	TRBJ2-5	17	CASSNHGLAGVLETQYF	TGTGCCAGCAGCAACCACGGACTAGCGGGAGTCTTAGAGACCCAGTACTTC
.	TRBD2	TRBV11-2	TRBJ2-1	16	CASSLGRDYVFGEQFF	TGTGCCAGCAGCTTAGGACGGGACTATGTCTTTGGAGAGCAGTTCTTC